This T cell receptor (beta chain) was obtained from a study of beta chain features in type 1 diabetes. Study-wide results and caveats: Moderate but significant shortening of TCRB CDR3s was recorded in all four CD4+ subsets from Type 1 diabetes patients. Naive, central memory and regulatory TCRB repertoires appeared more similar among patients than healthy donors. Shorter templates may be favored by PCR, equally so in patients and controls.

It was via CD45RO/CCR7/CD25/CD127/CD95/CD27 that CD4+ naive, central memory, regulatory and stem cell-like memory cells were sorted. Remarks on this clone: The antigen is not known.

TCRB transcripts that were expressed got sequenced, as all of the isolated RNA had been reverse transcribed. Here immunoSEQ multiplex PCR was the method, and the copy in TCRdb shows in-frame clones only, minus some. Here the sample spans about 110,000 clones, around 40% being singletons. With V trimmed by 0 bases and J by 6 bases, 5 bases remained unmatched. The CDR3 consists of 15 residues. The germline gives CDR1 SGHAT, CDR2 FQDESV (reference sequence). Sample: stem cell memory CD4+ T cells from blood. The sequence came from a woman between 18 and 29 years old in good health. This sequence joins TRBV11-1 and TRBJ1-2, with 9 bases identical to TRBD1. The CDR3 region is CASSLAGTGKHGYTF. CDR3 nucleotide sequence: TGTGCCAGCAGCTTAGCAGGGACAGGGAAGCATGGCTACACCTTC.